Listed here is a single T cell receptor beta chain. The data belong to a study of T-cell reconstitution after alpha-beta-depleted transplantation in children. Germline V gene lookup returns CDR1 MGHRA and CDR2 YSYEKL. The CDR3 has 17 amino acids. Unmatched junction bases numbered 13, after V lost 3 bases and J lost 7 bases. Library preparation (for TCRbeta) was performed with unique molecular identifiers. TCRdb re-called the PCR reads with MiXCR, one entry per CDR3 protein. There are hundreds of thousands of distinct CDR3 sequences in the sample; almost 10% occur only once, and roughly a tenth lies in the top ten.

This receptor was taken from a human donor who donated a stem cell graft to a child with SCID. The sample was PBMCs from the stem cell graft donor, taken from the stem cell graft. The genes are TRBV4-1 and TRBJ2-1; 9 bases line up with TRBD2. Written as DNA, the CDR3 is TGCGCCAGCAGCCAGGGCCTAAGTAGCGGGGGATGGAATGAGCAGTTCTTC. Amino acid sequence: CASSQGLSSGGWNEQFF.